These 9 T cell receptor beta chains were sequenced from one sample in a study of cytomegalovirus exposure and HLA in healthy donors. The PCR had 60 Vbeta and 13 Jbeta primers. Repertoires were generated with immunoSEQ multiplex PCR, while TCRdb's copy carries only in-frame clones and drops some. The profile shows 150,000 or so clones, roughly 9.8% of them singletons. The sample comprised PBMCs. The receptors come from a middle-aged man in good health and CMV-seronegative.

Comment on this clone: The sample has other DNA sequences that encode this CDR3 too. This rearrangement joins TRBV6-5 to TRBJ1-1, with 8 bases lining up with TRBD1. V was clipped by 4 bases and J by 2 bases; unmatched bases: 6. The CDR3 loop spans 15 amino acids. Germline-derived CDR1 and CDR2 are MNHEY and SVGAGI. CDR3 DNA sequence: TGTGCCAGCAGTTCTACCGGGACAGGAAACACTGAAGCTTTCTTT. This sequence encodes CASSSTGTGNTEAFF.

This clone was seen more than once but under ten times. V usage is TRBV2 and J usage is TRBJ1-1; TRBD1 agrees at 7 bases. The V gene end was trimmed by 10 bases and the J gene end by 1 base; junction bases not matched to a gene: 9. The germline gives CDR1 SNHLY, CDR2 FYNNEI. CDR3 length: 14 residues. The CDR3 sequence: CANSRDSGNTEAFF. CDR3 DNA sequence: TGTGCCAATTCCCGGGACAGCGGGAACACTGAAGCTTTCTTT.

The CDR3 sequence is CAKKTDRQSTRQYF. CDR3 sequence (DNA): TGTGCCAAGAAAACTGACCGACAGAGTACGAGGCAGTACTTC. The gene calls are TRBV2 and TRBJ2-7; tentatively, D is TRBD1 (5 bases). The CDR3 runs to 14 residues. V gave up 10 bases and J gave up 9 bases, with 25 bases separating them. Germline V gene sequence: CDR1 SNHLY, CDR2 FYNNEI.

The chain combines TRBV7-9 with TRBJ2-1; D possibly corresponds to TRBD1 (6 bases). There are 16 residues in the CDR3. V was clipped by 5 bases and J by 0 bases, with 14 bases between them. Germline V CDR1 and CDR2: SEHNR, FQNEAQ (reference sequence). CDR3: CASSRVGQSSYNEQFF. Here the CDR3 DNA reads TGTGCCAGCAGCCGGGTAGGACAGAGCTCCTACAATGAGCAGTTCTTC.

The gene calls are TRBV11-2 and TRBJ2-7; D not certain. The CDR3 loop spans 14 amino acids. Per germline, CDR1 SGHAT and CDR2 FQNNGV. V was trimmed by 4 bases and J by 6 bases, leaving 16 bases between them. The CDR3 sequence: CASSSLVGIREQYF. CDR3 sequence (DNA): TGTGCCAGCAGCTCCCTAGTGGGTATTCGCGAGCAGTACTTC.

The V and J genes are TRBV11-2 and TRBJ2-3, with D perhaps TRBD2 (6 bases). With 3 bases removed from V and 6 bases from J, the gap between germline ends came to 13 bases. CDR1 and CDR2 from the germline V gene are SGHAT and FQNNGV. This CDR3 spans 14 amino acids. CDR3 region: CASSLGRDGDTQYF. DNA of the CDR3: TGTGCCAGCAGCTTGGGGCGGGACGGGGATACGCAGTATTTT.

This chain uses TRBV9 with TRBJ1-3; D might be TRBD1 (5 bases). The CDR3 has 16 residues. The V gene lost 0 bases and the J gene lost 4 bases, with 14 bases spanning the gap. The germline gives CDR1 SGDLS, CDR2 YYNGEE. The CDR3 nucleotides are TGTGCCAGCAGCGTAGTCGGCGGGGGAGCGGGAAACACCATATATTTT. Translation: CASSVVGGGAGNTIYF. Combining the CDR3 with reference TRBV9 and TRBJ1-3 gives the whole variable domain DSGVTQTPKHLITATGQRVTLRCSPRSGDLSVYWYQQSLDQGLQFLIQYYNGEERAKGNILERFSAQQFPDLHSELNLSSLELGDSALYFCASSVVGGGAGNTIYFGEGSWLTVV.

The chain links TRBV19 to TRBJ2-6; D remains unclear. The V and J ends lost 5 bases and 4 bases respectively, with 12 bases between them. The CDR3 loop spans 15 amino acids. The V gene's germline CDR1 is LNHDA and CDR2 SQIVND (reference sequence). The DNA for the CDR3 is TGTGCCAGTAGTCCGGTTGGGCGAGGGGCCAACGTCCTGACTTTC. It translates to CASSPVGRGANVLTF.

The rearrangement links TRBV2 to TRBJ2-1; 10 bases agree with TRBD2. With V trimmed by 6 bases and J by 6 bases, 5 bases remained unmatched. The CDR3 consists of 14 residues. CDR1 is SNHLY and CDR2 is FYNNEI in the germline V gene. DNA for the CDR3: TGTGCCAGCAGGCAGCGGGAGGGCCGCAATGAGCAGTTCTTC. It is translated as CASRQREGRNEQFF. Looking up the rest from reference TRBV2 and TRBJ2-1 gives the full variable domain: EPEVTQTPSHQVTQMGQEVILRCVPISNHLYFYWYRQILGQKVEFLVSFYNNEISEKSEIFDDQFSVERPDGSNFTLKIRSTKLEDSAMYFCASRQREGRNEQFFGPGTRLTVL.